These 23 T cell receptor beta chains share one sample of origin, sequenced in a study of blood T cell repertoires in COVID-19. The data were produced by immunoSEQ multiplex PCR, yet TCRdb's version contains in-frame clones alone and is incomplete. The sample lists approximately 200,000 clones, 85% occurring once. The specimen was PBMCs or T cells enriched from blood (not recorded which). These receptors originate from a man aged 35 to 55 who had recovered from COVID-19.

V is TRBV6-1 and J is TRBJ1-2; D may be TRBD1 (6 bases). Germline V gene sequence: CDR1 MNHNS, CDR2 SASEGT. Trimming removed 1 base from V and 8 bases from J, with 14 bases in between. The CDR3 loop spans 14 amino acids. The CDR3 loop reads CASSEGGGDLGYTF. CDR3 DNA: TGTGCCAGCAGTGAAGGGGGGGGCGATCTAGGCTACACCTTC.

In this sample, this clone turned up once. V usage is TRBV6-5 and J usage is TRBJ1-1, with D unclear. This CDR3 has 13 amino acids. V was pared by 6 bases and J by 5 bases, with 13 bases between. The germline V gene has CDR1 MNHEY and CDR2 SVGAGI. CDR3 nucleotide sequence: TGTGCCAGCAGCCTCGGGTCCGGGACTGAAGCTTTCTTT. It is translated as CASSLGSGTEAFF.

The J gene is TRBJ2-3, the V gene TRBV3-1 (or the pseudogene TRBV3-2); 7 bases are a match to TRBD1. The J segment lost 2 bases and the V segment lost 2 bases, leaving 4 bases of the junction unmatched. Per the germline V gene, CDR1 is LGHDT and CDR2 is YNNKEL (reference sequence). The CDR3 length is 15 residues. The CDR3 loop reads CASSQSRGLTDTQYF. CDR3 nucleotide sequence: TGTGCCAGCAGCCAATCGAGGGGGCTCACAGATACGCAGTATTTT.

The sample holds one count of this clone. V usage is TRBV30 and J usage is TRBJ2-1; 9 bases are a match to TRBD2. Germline values: CDR1 GTSNPN, CDR2 SVGIG (reference sequence). The CDR3 sequence is 14 residues long. The V segment lost 1 base and the J segment 6 bases; nucleotides outside the gene matches: 4. CDR3 bases: TGTGCCTGGAGTGCGGTAGCGGGAGTCAATGAGCAGTTCTTC. Amino acids: CAWSAVAGVNEQFF.

The chain carries TRBV30 and TRBJ2-1; TRBD1 agrees at 10 bases. This CDR3 is 14 amino acids long. Germline V gene data show CDR1 as GTSNPN and CDR2 as SVGIG (reference sequence). Unmatched junction bases numbered 4, after V lost 1 base and J lost 7 bases. The CDR3 loop is CAWSAGTGVNEQFF. CDR3 coding DNA: TGTGCCTGGAGTGCCGGGACAGGGGTTAATGAGCAGTTCTTC.

The rearrangement uses TRBV27 and TRBJ2-6; D not resolved. CDR1 is MNHEY and CDR2 is SMNVEV in the germline V gene (reference sequence). The V and J ends lost 6 bases and 0 bases respectively, with 6 bases between them. CDR3 size: 14 residues. CDR3 DNA: TGTGCCAGCAGGATACTCTCTGGGGCCAACGTCCTGACTTTC. This translates into CASRILSGANVLTF.

This clone was detected once. The chain recombines TRBV14 with TRBJ2-2; 7 nucleotides match TRBD1. Per the germline V gene, CDR1 is SGHDN and CDR2 is FVKESK. Trimming at V came to 0 bases and at J to 2 bases, leaving 9 bases not matched to a gene. This CDR3 region has 18 residues. The CDR3 DNA reads TGTGCCAGCAGCCAAGAAAGGGGGCAGGGCCACAACACCGGGGAGCTGTTTTTT. Translated: CASSQERGQGHNTGELFF.

The genes are TRBV12-3 or TRBV12-4 and TRBJ2-7; weak D call: TRBD1 (6 bases). The CDR3 is 13 residues long. Trimming pared 7 bases from V and 1 base from J, leaving 11 bases between. CDR3 sequence: CASTRTESYEQYF. Here the CDR3 DNA reads TGTGCCAGCACCCGGACAGAGTCCTACGAGCAGTACTTC.

This clone was seen just once. The V call is TRBV2, the J call TRBJ2-1, with 10 bases identical to TRBD2. Germline lookup yields CDR1 SNHLY and CDR2 FYNNEI. The CDR3 is 15 amino acids. With V trimmed by 4 bases and J by 9 bases, 9 bases remained unmatched. In DNA form, the CDR3 reads TGTGCCAGCAGTGTGGCTAGCGGGAGTGGTAGTGAGCAGTTCTTC. Its translation: CASSVASGSGSEQFF.

The CDR3 is CASSLSLFGPISAANEKLFF. The CDR3 DNA reads as TGTGCCAGCAGTCTGTCCCTCTTCGGCCCCATCTCGGCGGCTAATGAAAAACTGTTTTTT. The chain couples TRBV28 to TRBJ1-4; the D is unclear. The ends were cut back, 5 bases at V and 3 bases at J, with 28 bases in the middle. The CDR3 extends over 20 amino acids. Germline CDR1 MDHEN, CDR2 SYDVKM.

This clone was recorded once. The chain employs TRBV19 and TRBJ1-1; D gene uncertain. Per the germline V gene, CDR1 is LNHDA and CDR2 is SQIVND (reference sequence). Trimming removed 6 bases at V and 5 bases at J, with 16 bases between. The CDR3 contains 14 residues. CDR3 nucleotide sequence: TGTGCCAGTAGCTACAGCCCTAAGGATACTGAAGCTTTCTTT. It codes for CASSYSPKDTEAFF.

This clone is a singleton in its sample. The chain joins TRBV19 to TRBJ2-7, with unresolved D. V gave up 0 bases and J gave up 3 bases, with 9 bases separating them. The CDR3 sequence is 14 residues long. Germline CDR1 reads LNHDA; CDR2 reads SQIVND (reference sequence). CDR3 loop: CASSIEARNYEQYF. In nucleotides, the CDR3 is TGTGCCAGTAGTATAGAGGCCAGGAACTACGAGCAGTACTTC.

This chain uses TRBV12-3 or TRBV12-4 with TRBJ2-7; D gene unclear. V lost 2 bases to trimming and J lost 7 bases, with 12 bases between them. The CDR3 length is 13 residues. The CDR3 DNA is TGTGCCAGCAGTTTACCCCCAACCAGGGAGCAGTACTTC. This gives the protein CASSLPPTREQYF.

The genes are TRBV18 and TRBJ2-7; D possibly corresponds to TRBD2 (5 bases). The CDR3 has 14 residues. The V end was cut by 6 bases, the J end by 5 bases, with 17 bases between. In germline, CDR1 is KGHSH, CDR2 LQKENI. This CDR3 is CASSLPTSSHEQYF. CDR3 sequence (DNA): TGTGCCAGCTCCCTCCCAACTAGTTCCCACGAGCAGTACTTC.

This chain connects TRBV19 to TRBJ1-5; D ambiguous. This CDR3 contains 16 residues. Between the trimmed V and J ends, which lost 0 bases and 0 bases, there was a span of 9 bases. Germline V gives CDR1 LNHDA, CDR2 SQIVND (reference sequence). The CDR3 sequence: CASSIDPGSSNQPQHF. The CDR3 region has the DNA TGTGCCAGTAGTATAGATCCAGGTAGTAGCAATCAGCCCCAGCATTTT.

A word on this clone: An end of the junction differs from the germline gene, which may be a read error. This chain links TRBV7-8 with TRBJ2-7; 7 bases map to TRBD1. Germline assignment: CDR1 SGHVS and CDR2 FQNEAQ. The CDR3 extends over 14 amino acids. CDR3 DNA sequence: TGTGTCAGCAGCTTGTCGACAGGGCTATACGAGCAGTACTTC. As protein: CVSSLSTGLYEQYF.

The V call is TRBV5-6, the J call TRBJ1-6; 7 bases fit TRBD1. The trim removed 1 base at V and 7 bases at J, leaving 8 bases unmatched. Germline CDR1 reads SGHDT; CDR2 reads YYEEEE. There are 16 residues in the CDR3. CDR3 residues: CASSLWSGTANSPLHF. CDR3 coding DNA: TGTGCCAGCAGCTTGTGGTCCGGGACAGCAAATTCACCCCTCCACTTT.

The chain is built from TRBV19 and TRBJ1-1; D unclear. The CDR3 has 14 amino acids. Trimming removed 0 bases from V and 1 base from J, with 6 bases in between. Germline CDR1 LNHDA, CDR2 SQIVND (reference sequence). CDR3 coding DNA: TGTGCCAGTAGTATAGAACTTCCGAACACTGAAGCTTTCTTT. It is translated as CASSIELPNTEAFF.

The chain recombines TRBV7-9 with TRBJ1-4, with 9 bases aligning to TRBD1. The J segment lost 7 bases and the V segment lost 5 bases, leaving 5 bases of the junction unmatched. The germline gives CDR1 SEHNR, CDR2 FQNEAQ (reference sequence). This CDR3 has 14 amino acids. The CDR3: CASSITGGGEKLFF. The CDR3 DNA reads TGTGCCAGCAGCATAACAGGGGGCGGTGAAAAACTGTTTTTT.

The chain couples TRBV7-9 to TRBJ2-2, with D tentatively TRBD1 (6 bases). The V and J ends lost 4 bases and 3 bases respectively, with 9 bases between them. The CDR3 length is 14 residues. Germline V gene data show CDR1 as SEHNR and CDR2 as FQNEAQ (reference sequence). CDR3 amino acids: CASSSTGYTGELFF. CDR3 nucleotides: TGTGCCAGCAGCTCTACAGGGTACACCGGGGAGCTGTTTTTT. Full variable domain (missing parts from reference TRBV7-9 and TRBJ2-2): DTGVSQNPRHKITKRGQNVTFRCDPISEHNRLYWYRQTLGQGPEFLTYFQNEAQLEKSRLLSDRFSAERPKGSFSTLEIQRTEQGDSAMYLCASSSTGYTGELFFGEGSRLTVL.

The chain uses TRBV14 and TRBJ2-2, with D perhaps TRBD1 (6 bases). This CDR3 is 17 amino acids long. Germline V gene lookup returns CDR1 SGHDN and CDR2 FVKESK. Trimming removed 3 bases from V and 1 base from J, with 15 bases in between. The CDR3 DNA sequence: TGTGCCAGCAGCCACAACTTTCCGGGACAGAACACCGGGGAGCTGTTTTTT. It codes for CASSHNFPGQNTGELFF.

This sequence joins TRBV3-1 (or the pseudogene TRBV3-2) and TRBJ2-6; D is uncertain. This CDR3 is 17 amino acids long. Trimming left V 3 bases short and J 0 bases short, with 12 bases between. Germline CDR1 reads LGHDT; CDR2 reads YNNKEL (reference sequence). The CDR3 region is CASSQGRISSGANVLTF. The CDR3 nucleotides read TGTGCCAGCAGCCAGGGCAGGATCTCCTCTGGGGCCAACGTCCTGACTTTC.

This clone was detected once. CDR3 amino acids: CASSSPYGTPANNEQFF. CDR3 nucleotide sequence: TGTGCCAGCAGCTCCCCCTACGGGACTCCAGCCAACAATGAGCAGTTCTTC. J is TRBJ2-1 and V is TRBV7-2; D perhaps matches TRBD2 (6 bases). CDR1 and CDR2 from the germline V gene are SGHTA and FQGNSA. Trimming shortened V by 4 bases and J by 5 bases, and 21 bases separated the two germline ends. This CDR3 comprises 17 residues.